The clone carrying this T cell receptor beta chain has only one observation. The data stem from a study of blood T cell repertoires in COVID-19. The wider study: Collection of acute and convalescent COVID-19 samples took place in the United States, Italy and Spain. T cells, B-cell-depleted T cells, or PBMCs supplied cDNA or gDNA.

Authors' data handling: Quantification of nucleated cells was approximated via reference gene primer amplification. The protocol was immunoSEQ multiplex PCR, while the TCRdb copy is restricted to in-frame clones and leaves out a portion. V and J calls and clone size are copied from that table; D and trimming were computed from the DNA. The sample has about 100,000 clones, roughly 87% seen once. This CDR3 comprises 12 residues. Trimming took 5 bases from V and 3 from J, leaving 10 bases between them. Germline V gene sequence: CDR1 GTSNPN, CDR2 SVGIG (reference sequence). This chain connects TRBV30 to TRBJ1-1; the D gene is possibly TRBD1 (5 bases). The source material was peripheral blood. The receptor was derived from a woman between 55 and 75 years old with acute or convalescent COVID-19. The CDR3, as DNA: TGTGCCTGGGGGTGGGGGGACACTGAAGCTTTCTTT. It translates to CAWGWGDTEAFF. Full variable domain (rest looked up from reference TRBV30 and TRBJ1-1): SQTIHQWPATLVQPVGSPLSLECTVEGTSNPNLYWYRQAAGRGLQLLFYSVGIGQISSEVPQNLSASRPQDRQFILSSKKLLLSDSGFYLCAWGWGDTEAFFGQGTRLTVV.